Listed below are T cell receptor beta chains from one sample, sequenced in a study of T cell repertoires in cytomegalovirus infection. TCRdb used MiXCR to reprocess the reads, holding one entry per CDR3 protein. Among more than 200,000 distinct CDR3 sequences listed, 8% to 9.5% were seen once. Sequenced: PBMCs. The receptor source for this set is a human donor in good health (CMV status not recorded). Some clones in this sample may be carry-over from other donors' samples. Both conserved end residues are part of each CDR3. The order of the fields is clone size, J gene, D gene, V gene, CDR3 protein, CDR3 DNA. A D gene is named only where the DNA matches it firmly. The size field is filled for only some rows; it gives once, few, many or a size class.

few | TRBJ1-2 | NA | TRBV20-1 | CSARDTMLPYGYTF | TGCAGTGCTAGAGATACGATGCTCCCTTATGGCTACACCTTC
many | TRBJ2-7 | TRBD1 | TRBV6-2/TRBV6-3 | CASRVAGTGSYEQYF | TGTGCCAGCAGGGTTGCCGGGACAGGGTCCTACGAGCAGTACTTC
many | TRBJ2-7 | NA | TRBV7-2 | CASSLRRGSSYEQYF | TGTGCCAGCAGCTTAAGGAGGGGAAGCTCCTACGAGCAGTACTTC
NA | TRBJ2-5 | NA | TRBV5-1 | CASSLESGRGVEIQYF | TGCGCCAGCAGCTTGGAATCAGGCAGGGGCGTTGAGATCCAGTACTTC
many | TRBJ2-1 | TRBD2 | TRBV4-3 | CASSQDQAGGYNEQFF | TGCGCCAGCAGCCAAGATCAGGCGGGAGGCTACAATGAGCAGTTCTTC
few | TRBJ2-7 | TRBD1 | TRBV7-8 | CASTPWGQGSNEQYF | TGTGCCAGCACCCCCTGGGGACAGGGATCCAACGAGCAGTACTTC
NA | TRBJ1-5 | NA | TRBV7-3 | CASTISTGPNQPQHF | TGTGCCAGCACGATATCAACAGGGCCCAATCAGCCCCAGCATTTT
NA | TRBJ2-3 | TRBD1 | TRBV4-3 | CASSQDVGQATDTQYF | TGCGCCAGCAGCCAAGACGTCGGACAGGCCACAGATACGCAGTATTTT
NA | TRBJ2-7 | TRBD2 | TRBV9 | CASSFQAGSSYEQYF | TGTGCCAGCAGCTTTCAAGCGGGGAGCTCCTACGAGCAGTACTTC
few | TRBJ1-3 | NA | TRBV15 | CATSRDTRLTGNTIYF | TGTGCCACCAGCAGAGATACCAGGTTAACTGGAAACACCATATATTTT